This entry lists 28 T cell receptor beta chains sequenced from one sample in a study of cytomegalovirus exposure and HLA in healthy donors. The primer mix had 60 Vbeta and 13 Jbeta primers. Generated by immunoSEQ multiplex PCR, the TCRdb table keeps only in-frame clones and is missing some. The table records tens of thousands of clones, around 80% of them present only once. The sequenced material came from PBMCs. The receptors were sampled from a man aged 35-49 years in good health and CMV-seronegative.

The genes are TRBV27 and TRBJ2-3; D gene uncertain. The CDR3 totals 17 residues. CDR1 MNHEY and CDR2 SMNVEV come from the germline V gene (reference sequence). Trimming pared 3 bases from V and 1 base from J, leaving 17 bases between. CDR3 bases: TGTGCCAGCAGTTTCCGTCTGCTTCAGCAGGGCACAGATACGCAGTATTTT. Its translation: CASSFRLLQQGTDTQYF.

Comments on this clone: The sample carries other DNA sequences with the same CDR3. The chain uses TRBV18 and TRBJ2-7, with D tentatively TRBD1 (5 bases). CDR3 length: 16 residues. Trimming took off 5 bases at V and 4 bases at J, with 21 bases between the two ends. The germline gives CDR1 KGHSH, CDR2 LQKENI. The CDR3, as DNA: TGTGCCAGCTCAGCATTTCAAGGGGTAGTTGGGTACGAGCAGTACTTC. This sequence encodes CASSAFQGVVGYEQYF. Using reference TRBV18 and TRBJ2-7 for the parts outside the CDR3, the full variable domain is NAGVMQNPRHLVRRRGQEARLRCSPMKGHSHVYWYRQLPEEGLKFMVYLQKENIIDESGMPKERFSAEFPKEGPSILRIQQVVRGDSAAYFCASSAFQGVVGYEQYFGPGTRLTVT.

V gene TRBV10-1 combines with J gene TRBJ1-4; D possibly corresponds to TRBD1 (5 bases). The CDR3 runs to 13 residues. Germline lookup yields CDR1 WNHNN and CDR2 SYGVQD (reference sequence). Trimming stripped 3 bases from V and 6 bases from J, with 8 bases between. The CDR3 sequence is CASSDRVDEKLFF. The CDR3 DNA is TGCGCCAGCAGTGACAGGGTTGATGAAAAACTGTTTTTT.

CDR3 nucleotides: TGTGCCAGCAGCCGATCCTGGAGGGGTGACTACGAGCAGTACTTC. It is translated as CASSRSWRGDYEQYF. V is TRBV28 and J is TRBJ2-5, with D maybe TRBD2 (6 bases). The DNA end favors TRBJ2-7, so the J call may be wrong. Germline values: CDR1 MDHEN, CDR2 SYDVKM. CDR3 length equals 15 residues.

This clone has a single count. The chain joins TRBV11-2 to TRBJ1-1; 7 bases are a match to TRBD1. The CDR3 loop spans 12 amino acids. CDR1 and CDR2 from the germline V gene are SGHAT and FQNNGV. J gave up 6 bases and V 4 bases, and 2 bases lay outside the gene matches. CDR3 DNA: TGTGCCAGCAGCTCCCAGGGGGCTGAAGCTTTCTTT. It yields the protein CASSSQGAEAFF.

The genes are TRBV25-1 and TRBJ1-2; the D is unclear. The CDR3 has 12 residues. In germline, CDR1 is MGHDK, CDR2 SYGVNS. With 6 bases removed from V and 7 bases from J, the gap between germline ends came to 12 bases. This chain's CDR3 is CASRASAAGYTF. The CDR3 DNA is TGTGCCAGCAGGGCTTCAGCGGCTGGCTACACCTTC.

The V and J genes are TRBV4-1 and TRBJ2-2; TRBD1 aligns across 8 bases. Germline V gives CDR1 MGHRA, CDR2 YSYEKL. After removal of 3 bases from V and 4 bases from J, the junction contained 7 bases not matched to a gene. The CDR3 covers 16 residues. This chain's CDR3 is CASSQDRARGTGELFF. The CDR3 nucleotides are TGCGCCAGCAGCCAGGACAGGGCTCGCGGCACCGGGGAGCTGTTTTTT.

The chain uses TRBV2 and TRBJ2-4, with TRBD1 identical over 8 bases. This CDR3 has 13 residues. Germline assignment: CDR1 SNHLY and CDR2 FYNNEI. V shed 6 bases and J 13 bases; nucleotides not matched to a gene: 11. The CDR3 reads CASRELITGGQYF. DNA for the CDR3: TGTGCCAGCAGAGAACTTATCACAGGGGGACAGTACTTC.

This chain links TRBV6-1 with TRBJ1-1, with D maybe TRBD1 (6 bases). Germline V lookup: CDR1 MNHNS, CDR2 SASEGT. The V gene lost 7 bases and the J gene lost 7 bases, with 13 bases spanning the gap. The CDR3 runs to 12 residues. The CDR3 here is CASNGGGGEAFF. CDR3 in DNA: TGTGCCAGCAATGGGGGGGGCGGTGAAGCTTTCTTT.

This clone has only one observation. This rearrangement joins TRBV11-2 to TRBJ2-2, with 9 bases that match TRBD1. The V gene's germline CDR1 is SGHAT and CDR2 FQNNGV. There are 16 residues in the CDR3. Trimming at V came to 4 bases and at J to 7 bases, leaving 10 bases not matched to a gene. The CDR3 region is CASSSNADRGSGELFF. In nucleotides, the CDR3 is TGTGCCAGCAGCTCAAACGCGGACAGGGGTAGCGGGGAGCTGTTTTTT.

This clone was recorded once. This sample includes further DNA sequences coding for the same CDR3. The V and J genes are TRBV18 and TRBJ2-2, with 7 positions matching TRBD1. This CDR3 is 16 amino acids long. Germline-derived CDR1 and CDR2 are KGHSH and LQKENI. The J segment lost 0 bases and the V segment lost 0 bases, leaving 1 base of the junction unmatched. CDR3 DNA sequence: TGTGCCAGCTCACCACCGACAGGGCCGAACACCGGGGAGCTGTTTTTT. It is translated as CASSPPTGPNTGELFF.

The genes are TRBV2 and TRBJ2-7, with unresolved D. Germline-derived CDR1 and CDR2 are SNHLY and FYNNEI. There are 11 residues in the CDR3. The ends were cut back, 5 bases at V and 7 bases at J, with 9 bases in the middle. This CDR3 is CASSSRLEQYF. Written as DNA, the CDR3 is TGTGCCAGCAGTTCCCGACTGGAGCAGTACTTC.

This clone occurred once. The CDR3 coding sequence is TGCGCCAGCAGCCCTCCCTTGGGGGCAGAAGAGACCCAGTACTTC. Translating it yields CASSPPLGAEETQYF. V and J are TRBV5-1 and TRBJ2-5; perhaps TRBD1 as D (6 bases). The germline gives CDR1 SGHRS, CDR2 YFSETQ. The CDR3 is 15 amino acids. The V end lost 4 bases, the J end lost 3 bases, and 16 bases lay between the germline ends.

The rearrangement joins TRBV10-2 to TRBJ2-1; 8 bases line up with TRBD2. This CDR3 has 14 residues. J was trimmed by 8 bases and V by 7 bases; bases with no gene match: 10. The V gene's germline CDR1 is WSHSY and CDR2 SAAADI. CDR3 bases: TGCGCCAGCAAGCTTAGCGGGAATCCCTATGAGCAGTTCTTC. Protein product: CASKLSGNPYEQFF.

The CDR3 nucleotides read TGCGCCAGCAGCCGAGACTCCGGGACAGGGACCTACGAGCAGTACTTC. Residues: CASSRDSGTGTYEQYF. The chain links TRBV5-1 to TRBJ2-7; 9 positions match TRBD1. This CDR3 region has 16 residues. CDR1 is SGHRS, CDR2 YFSETQ, per germline. The trim removed 4 bases at V and 2 bases at J, leaving 10 bases unmatched.

The chain links TRBV6-5 to TRBJ2-7; D is undetermined. This CDR3 has 15 amino acids. Trimming shortened V by 4 bases and J by 2 bases, and 15 bases separated the two germline ends. Germline-derived CDR1 and CDR2 are MNHEY and SVGAGI. Here the CDR3 DNA reads TGTGCCAGCAGTTCAAGATACCTAGGCCCCTACGAGCAGTACTTC. Its protein product is CASSSRYLGPYEQYF.

V is TRBV9 and J is TRBJ2-5; 10 bases agree with TRBD1. Trimming took 4 bases from V and 10 from J; bases not matched to a gene: 4. Germline values: CDR1 SGDLS, CDR2 YYNGEE. CDR3 length: 12 amino acids. The DNA for the CDR3 is TGTGCCAGCAGCCCGGACAGGGGGGACCAGTACTTC. Its protein product is CASSPDRGDQYF.

The chain is built from TRBV10-3 and TRBJ2-7; D ambiguous. The CDR3 length is 14 residues. The V gene's germline CDR1 is ENHRY and CDR2 SYGVKD. The V end was cut by 3 bases, the J end by 1 base, with 10 bases between. This CDR3 reads CAISEENGSYEQYF. The CDR3 nucleotides read TGTGCCATCAGTGAAGAAAACGGTTCCTACGAGCAGTACTTC.

This clone appeared a few times. This chain connects TRBV5-4 to TRBJ2-2; 15 positions match TRBD2. Germline V lookup: CDR1 SGHNT, CDR2 YYREEE (reference sequence). CDR3 length: 18 residues. Unmatched junction bases numbered 8, after V lost 4 bases and J lost 4 bases. The CDR3, as DNA: TGTGCCAGCAGCCCCAGGACTAGCGGGGGGGTCGGCACCGGGGAGCTGTTTTTT. Its translation: CASSPRTSGGVGTGELFF.

The chain carries TRBV10-3 and TRBJ2-2; 9 bases align to TRBD2. CDR1 is ENHRY and CDR2 is SYGVKD in the germline V gene. Trimming at V came to 2 bases and at J to 4 bases, leaving 5 bases not matched to a gene. The CDR3 length is 16 residues. Here the CDR3 reads CAISEGGGAGTGELFF. In DNA, the CDR3 is TGTGCCATCAGTGAGGGCGGGGGGGCTGGCACCGGGGAGCTGTTTTTT.

This clone was detected only a few times. The rearrangement joins TRBV6-5 to TRBJ2-7; 14 bases agree with TRBD2. The germline V gene has CDR1 MNHEY and CDR2 SVGAGI. The V and J ends lost 6 bases and 1 base, in that order; junction bases with no gene match: 2. CDR3 length equals 15 residues. CDR3 sequence: CASRGTSGGSYEQYF. The CDR3 nucleotides read TGTGCCAGCAGAGGGACTAGCGGGGGATCCTACGAGCAGTACTTC.

The chain links TRBV27 to TRBJ1-5; a weak D match, TRBD1 (5 bases). CDR1 is MNHEY, CDR2 SMNVEV, per germline (reference sequence). There are 15 residues in the CDR3. The V end was cut by 5 bases, the J end by 2 bases, with 13 bases between. DNA for the CDR3: TGTGCCAGCAGTCCAGGGTCCGTGGGCAATCAGCCCCAGCATTTT. Amino acid sequence: CASSPGSVGNQPQHF.

The J gene is TRBJ2-5, the V gene TRBV5-1; no firm D call. Deletions cut 0 bases from V and 6 bases from J, with 9 bases between. In germline, CDR1 is SGHRS, CDR2 YFSETQ. CDR3 length: 13 residues. The CDR3 region is CASSLAQFQTQYF. CDR3 DNA: TGCGCCAGCAGCTTGGCCCAGTTTCAGACCCAGTACTTC.

The rearrangement joins TRBV29-1 to TRBJ1-2, with 7 bases identical to TRBD1. V shed 4 bases and J 0 bases; nucleotides not matched to a gene: 8. The CDR3 runs to 15 residues. CDR1 and CDR2 (germline): SQVTM, ANQGSEA. DNA for the CDR3: TGCAGCGTTGGAGATCCGGGACAGCCTAACTATGGCTACACCTTC. Translation gives CSVGDPGQPNYGYTF.

CDR3 loop: CASSLYGQGSYEQYF. Here the CDR3 DNA reads TGTGCCAGCAGTTTATACGGACAGGGGAGCTACGAGCAGTACTTC. The gene calls are TRBV27 and TRBJ2-5; 9 nucleotides align to TRBD1. The J call may be mistaken, given a closer DNA end match to TRBJ2-7. This CDR3 is 15 amino acids long. CDR1 MNHEY and CDR2 SMNVEV come from the germline V gene (reference sequence).

The chain joins TRBV25-1 to TRBJ1-2; no definite D call. The germline V and J ends were trimmed by 0 bases and 4 bases, with 12 bases remaining between them. This CDR3 region has 15 residues. Germline lookup yields CDR1 MGHDK and CDR2 SYGVNS. CDR3: CASSEYRTGSYGYTF. Written as DNA, the CDR3 is TGTGCCAGCAGTGAATACAGGACTGGTAGCTATGGCTACACCTTC.

As concerns this clone: One end of the junction is discordant with germline, which a read error may explain. J is TRBJ1-1 and V is TRBV7-9, with 10 bases identical to TRBD1. The germline gives CDR1 SEHNR, CDR2 FQNEAQ (reference sequence). CDR3 length: 18 residues. The CDR3 DNA sequence: TGTTCCAGCAGCCCCCCTTTGGACAGGGGGGCCTTGAACACTGAAGCTTTCTTT. Translated: CSSSPPLDRGALNTEAFF.

The V gene is TRBV2, the J gene TRBJ1-5; D not resolved. CDR1 is SNHLY and CDR2 is FYNNEI in the germline V gene. Trimming shortened V by 2 bases and J by 7 bases, and 9 bases separated the two germline ends. This CDR3 has 13 amino acids. The CDR3 protein is CASSESIEQPQHF. CDR3 sequence (DNA): TGTGCCAGCAGTGAATCGATAGAACAGCCCCAGCATTTT.